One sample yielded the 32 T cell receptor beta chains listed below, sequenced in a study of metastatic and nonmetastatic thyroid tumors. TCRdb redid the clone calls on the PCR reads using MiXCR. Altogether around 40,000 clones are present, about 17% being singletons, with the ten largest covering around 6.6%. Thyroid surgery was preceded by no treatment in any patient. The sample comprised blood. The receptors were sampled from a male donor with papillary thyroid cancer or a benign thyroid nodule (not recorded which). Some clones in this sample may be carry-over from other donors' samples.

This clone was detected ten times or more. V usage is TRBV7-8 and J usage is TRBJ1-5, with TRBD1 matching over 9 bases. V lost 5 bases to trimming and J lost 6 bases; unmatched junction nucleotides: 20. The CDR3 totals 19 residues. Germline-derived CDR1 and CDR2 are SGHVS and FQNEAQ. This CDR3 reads CASSPLGGGGQGRRQPQHF. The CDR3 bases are TGTGCCAGCAGCCCCCTTGGTGGGGGGGGACAGGGCCGCCGTCAGCCCCAGCATTTT.

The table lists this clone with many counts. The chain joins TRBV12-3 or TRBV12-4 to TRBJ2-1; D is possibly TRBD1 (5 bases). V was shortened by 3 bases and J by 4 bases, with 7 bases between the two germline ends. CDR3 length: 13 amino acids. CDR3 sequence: CASSLGHYNEQFF. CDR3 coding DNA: TGTGCCAGCAGTTTGGGGCATTACAATGAGCAGTTCTTC.

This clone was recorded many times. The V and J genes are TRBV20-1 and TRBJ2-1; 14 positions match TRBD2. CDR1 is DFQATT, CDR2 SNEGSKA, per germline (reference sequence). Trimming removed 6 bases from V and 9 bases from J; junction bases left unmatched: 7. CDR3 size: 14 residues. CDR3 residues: CSAPGLAGVGEQFF. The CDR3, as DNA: TGCAGTGCGCCGGGACTAGCGGGAGTCGGTGAGCAGTTCTTC.

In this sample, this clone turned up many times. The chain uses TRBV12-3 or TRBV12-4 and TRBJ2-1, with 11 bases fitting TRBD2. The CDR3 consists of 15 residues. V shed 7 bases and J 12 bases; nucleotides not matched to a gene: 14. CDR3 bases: TGTGCCAGCATGATAACTAGCGGGAGTTTTAGTGGGCAGTTCTTC. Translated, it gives CASMITSGSFSGQFF.

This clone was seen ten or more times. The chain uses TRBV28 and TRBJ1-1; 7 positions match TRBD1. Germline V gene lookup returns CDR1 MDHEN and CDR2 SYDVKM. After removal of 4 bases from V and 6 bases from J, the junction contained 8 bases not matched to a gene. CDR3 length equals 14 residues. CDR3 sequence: CASSYRQGWAEAFF. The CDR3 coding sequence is TGTGCCAGCAGTTACCGACAGGGATGGGCTGAAGCTTTCTTT.

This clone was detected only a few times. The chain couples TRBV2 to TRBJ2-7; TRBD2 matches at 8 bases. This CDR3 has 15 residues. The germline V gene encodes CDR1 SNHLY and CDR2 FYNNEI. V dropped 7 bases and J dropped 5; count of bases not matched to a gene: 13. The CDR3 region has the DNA TGTGCCAGCACCGAACAGGGCGGGAGGTCTCACGAGCAGTACTTC. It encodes CASTEQGGRSHEQYF.

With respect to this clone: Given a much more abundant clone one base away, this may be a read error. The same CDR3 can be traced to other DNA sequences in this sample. Here the CDR3 reads CASSLRHGDDEQFF. CDR3 DNA sequence: TGCGCCAGCAGCTTGCGGCATGGTGATGATGAGCAGTTCTTC. The chain combines TRBV5-1 with TRBJ2-1; D remains unclear. The CDR3 runs to 14 residues. Germline V CDR1 and CDR2: SGHRS, YFSETQ. Trimming removed 1 base from V and 8 bases from J, with 13 bases in between.

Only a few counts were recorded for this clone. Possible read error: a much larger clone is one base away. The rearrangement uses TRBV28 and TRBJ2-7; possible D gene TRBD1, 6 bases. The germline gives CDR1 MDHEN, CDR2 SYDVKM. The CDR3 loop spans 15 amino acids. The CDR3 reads CARRGGLVRGYEQYF. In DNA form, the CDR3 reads TGTGCCCGCAGGGGCGGTTTGGTCAGGGGCTACGAGCAGTACTTC.

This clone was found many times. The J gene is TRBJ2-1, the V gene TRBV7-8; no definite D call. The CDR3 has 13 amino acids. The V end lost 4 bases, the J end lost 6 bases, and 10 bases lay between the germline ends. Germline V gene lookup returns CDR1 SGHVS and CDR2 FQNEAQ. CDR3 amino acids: CASSYQRSNEQFF. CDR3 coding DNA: TGTGCCAGCAGCTACCAGAGGAGCAATGAGCAGTTCTTC.

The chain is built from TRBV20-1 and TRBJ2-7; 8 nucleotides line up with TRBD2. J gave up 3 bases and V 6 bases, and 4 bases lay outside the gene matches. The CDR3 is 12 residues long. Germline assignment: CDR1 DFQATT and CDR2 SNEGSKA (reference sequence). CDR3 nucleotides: TGCAGTGCAACCGGGACTAGCTACGAGCAGTACTTC. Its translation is CSATGTSYEQYF.

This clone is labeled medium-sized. The CDR3 spells CAISSGMRDRVTGTGYTF. CDR3 nucleotide sequence: TGTGCCATCAGTAGCGGTATGAGGGACAGGGTAACGGGAACTGGCTACACCTTC. V and J are TRBV10-3 and TRBJ1-2; 9 bases align to TRBD1. The junction had 20 bases not matched to a gene; V was cut back by 5 bases and J by 7 bases. This CDR3 has 18 residues. Germline V gene data show CDR1 as ENHRY and CDR2 as SYGVKD.

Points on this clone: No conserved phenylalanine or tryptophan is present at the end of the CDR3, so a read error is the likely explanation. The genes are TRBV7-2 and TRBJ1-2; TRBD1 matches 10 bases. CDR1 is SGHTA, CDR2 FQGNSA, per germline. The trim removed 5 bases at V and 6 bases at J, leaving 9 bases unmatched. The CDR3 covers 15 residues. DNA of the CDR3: TGTGCCAGCAGCCCCAGCGCGACAGGGGGCGATGGCTACACCCTC. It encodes CASSPSATGGDGYTL.

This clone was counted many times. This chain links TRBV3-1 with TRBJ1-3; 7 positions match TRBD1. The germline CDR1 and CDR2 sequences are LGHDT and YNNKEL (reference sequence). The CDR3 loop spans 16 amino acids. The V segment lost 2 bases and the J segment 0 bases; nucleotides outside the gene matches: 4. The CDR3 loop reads CASSQPGQSSGNTIYF. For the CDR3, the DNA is TGTGCCAGCAGCCAACCGGGACAGAGCTCTGGAAACACCATATATTTT.

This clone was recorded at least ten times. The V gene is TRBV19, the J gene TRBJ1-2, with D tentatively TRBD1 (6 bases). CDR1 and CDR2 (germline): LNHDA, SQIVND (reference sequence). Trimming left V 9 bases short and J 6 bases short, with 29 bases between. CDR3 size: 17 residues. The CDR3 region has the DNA TGTGCCAGCACCATTATGGCCCAGGGACACACCTCAGATGGCTACACCTTC. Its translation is CASTIMAQGHTSDGYTF.

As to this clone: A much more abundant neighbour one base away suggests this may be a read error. The CDR3, as DNA: TGCGCCAGCAGCTTGGGGACTATTTCTACGCAGTATTTT. It codes for CASSLGTISTQYF. The chain has TRBV5-1 and TRBJ2-3; maybe TRBD2 (6 bases). The CDR3 totals 13 residues. In germline, CDR1 is SGHRS, CDR2 YFSETQ. V lost 0 bases to trimming and J lost 8 bases, with 10 bases between them.

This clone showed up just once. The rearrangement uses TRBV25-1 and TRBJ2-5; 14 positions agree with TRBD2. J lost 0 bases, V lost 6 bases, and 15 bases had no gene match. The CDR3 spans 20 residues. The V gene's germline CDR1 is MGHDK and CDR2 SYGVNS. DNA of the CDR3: TGTGCCAGCAGCCTTGGGATGGGACTAGCGGGGGCCCAGTACCAAGAGACCCAGTACTTC. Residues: CASSLGMGLAGAQYQETQYF.

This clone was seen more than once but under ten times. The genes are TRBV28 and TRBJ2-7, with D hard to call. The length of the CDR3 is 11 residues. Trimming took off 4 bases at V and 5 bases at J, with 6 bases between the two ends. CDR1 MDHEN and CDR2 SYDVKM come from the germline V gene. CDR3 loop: CASSYLDEQYF. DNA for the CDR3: TGTGCCAGCAGTTACTTGGACGAGCAGTACTTC.

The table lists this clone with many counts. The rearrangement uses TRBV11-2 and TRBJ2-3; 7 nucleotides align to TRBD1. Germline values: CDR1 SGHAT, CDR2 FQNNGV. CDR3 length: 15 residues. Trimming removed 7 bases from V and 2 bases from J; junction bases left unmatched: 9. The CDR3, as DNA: TGTGCCAGCACCCCCTCGACAGGGCTCACAGATACGCAGTATTTT. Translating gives CASTPSTGLTDTQYF.

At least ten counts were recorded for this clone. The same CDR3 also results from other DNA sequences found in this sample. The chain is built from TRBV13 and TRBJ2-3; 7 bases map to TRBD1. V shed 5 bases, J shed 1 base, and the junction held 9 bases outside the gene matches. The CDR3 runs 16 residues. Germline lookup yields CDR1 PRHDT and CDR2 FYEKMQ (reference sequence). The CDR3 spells CASSPRQGMGTDTQYF. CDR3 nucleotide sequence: TGTGCCAGCAGCCCACGACAGGGAATGGGCACAGATACGCAGTATTTT.

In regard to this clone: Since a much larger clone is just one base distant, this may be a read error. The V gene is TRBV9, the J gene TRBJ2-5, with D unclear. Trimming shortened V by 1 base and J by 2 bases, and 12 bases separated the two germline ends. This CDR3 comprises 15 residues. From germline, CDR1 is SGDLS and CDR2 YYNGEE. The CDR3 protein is CASSVRSHWQETQYF. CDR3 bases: TGTGCCAGCAGCGTACGATCGCATTGGCAAGAGACCCAGTACTTC.

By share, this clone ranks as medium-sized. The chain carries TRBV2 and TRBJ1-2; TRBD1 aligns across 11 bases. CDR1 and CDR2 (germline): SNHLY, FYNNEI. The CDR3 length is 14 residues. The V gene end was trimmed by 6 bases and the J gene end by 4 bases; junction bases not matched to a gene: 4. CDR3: CASRGTGGAYGYTF. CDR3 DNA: TGTGCCAGCAGGGGGACAGGGGGGGCCTATGGCTACACCTTC. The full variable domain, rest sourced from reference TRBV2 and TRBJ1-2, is EPEVTQTPSHQVTQMGQEVILRCVPISNHLYFYWYRQILGQKVEFLVSFYNNEISEKSEIFDDQFSVERPDGSNFTLKIRSTKLEDSAMYFCASRGTGGAYGYTFGSGTRLTVV.

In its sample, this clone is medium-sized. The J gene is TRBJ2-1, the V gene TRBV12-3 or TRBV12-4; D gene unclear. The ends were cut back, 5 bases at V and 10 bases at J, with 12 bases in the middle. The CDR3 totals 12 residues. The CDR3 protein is CASSPPTPEQFF. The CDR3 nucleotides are TGTGCCAGCAGTCCCCCCACACCAGAGCAGTTCTTC.

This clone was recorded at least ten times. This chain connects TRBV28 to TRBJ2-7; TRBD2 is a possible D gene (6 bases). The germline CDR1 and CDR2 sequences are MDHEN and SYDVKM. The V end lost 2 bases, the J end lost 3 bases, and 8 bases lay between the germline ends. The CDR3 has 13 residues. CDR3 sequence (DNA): TGTGCCAGCAGTTTAGGGACTTTCTACGAGCAGTACTTC. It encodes CASSLGTFYEQYF.

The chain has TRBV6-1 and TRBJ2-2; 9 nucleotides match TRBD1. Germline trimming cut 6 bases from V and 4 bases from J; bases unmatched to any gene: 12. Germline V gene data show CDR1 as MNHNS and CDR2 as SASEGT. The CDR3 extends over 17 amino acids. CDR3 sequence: CASRGDRAAVVTGELFF. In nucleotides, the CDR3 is TGTGCCAGCAGAGGGGACAGGGCAGCGGTGGTCACCGGGGAGCTGTTTTTT.

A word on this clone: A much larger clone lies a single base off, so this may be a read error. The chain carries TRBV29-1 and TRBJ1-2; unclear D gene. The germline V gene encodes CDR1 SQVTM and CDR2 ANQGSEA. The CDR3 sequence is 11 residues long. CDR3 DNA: TGCATAAGGGTCCGTGACTATGGCTACACCTTC. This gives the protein CIRVRDYGYTF.

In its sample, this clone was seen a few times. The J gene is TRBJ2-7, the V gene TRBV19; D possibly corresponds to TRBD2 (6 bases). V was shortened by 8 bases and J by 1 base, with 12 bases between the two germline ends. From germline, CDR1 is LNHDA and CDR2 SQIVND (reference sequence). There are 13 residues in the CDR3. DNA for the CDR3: TGTGCCAGTGCCCGGGGGTCGTCCTACGAGCAGTACTTC. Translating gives CASARGSSYEQYF.

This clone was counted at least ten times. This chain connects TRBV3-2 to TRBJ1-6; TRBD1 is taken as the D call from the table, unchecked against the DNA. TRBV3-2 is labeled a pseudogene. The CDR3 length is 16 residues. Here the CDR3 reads CASSQGTGSYNSPLHF. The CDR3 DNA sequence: TGTGCCAGCAGCCAAGGGACAGGCTCCTATAATTCACCCCTCCACTTT.

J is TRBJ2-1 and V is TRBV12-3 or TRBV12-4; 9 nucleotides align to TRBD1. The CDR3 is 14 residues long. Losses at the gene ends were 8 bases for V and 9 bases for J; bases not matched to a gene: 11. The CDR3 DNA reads TGTGCCAGCCAGCCCGGGACAGGGAGCGGTGAGCAGTTCTTC. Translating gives CASQPGTGSGEQFF.

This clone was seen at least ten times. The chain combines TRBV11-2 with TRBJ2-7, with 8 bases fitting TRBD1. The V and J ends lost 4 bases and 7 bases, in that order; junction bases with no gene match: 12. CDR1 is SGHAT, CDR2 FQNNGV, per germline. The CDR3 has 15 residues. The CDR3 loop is CASSSQTGVGWEQYF. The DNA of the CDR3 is TGTGCCAGCAGCTCGCAGACAGGGGTCGGTTGGGAGCAGTACTTC.

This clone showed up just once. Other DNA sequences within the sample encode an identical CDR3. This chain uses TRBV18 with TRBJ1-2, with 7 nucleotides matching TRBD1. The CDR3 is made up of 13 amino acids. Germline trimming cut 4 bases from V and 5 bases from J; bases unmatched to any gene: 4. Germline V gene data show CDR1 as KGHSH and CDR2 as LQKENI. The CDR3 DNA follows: TGTGCCAGCTCACTCCAGGGGGATTATGGCTACACCTTC. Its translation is CASSLQGDYGYTF.

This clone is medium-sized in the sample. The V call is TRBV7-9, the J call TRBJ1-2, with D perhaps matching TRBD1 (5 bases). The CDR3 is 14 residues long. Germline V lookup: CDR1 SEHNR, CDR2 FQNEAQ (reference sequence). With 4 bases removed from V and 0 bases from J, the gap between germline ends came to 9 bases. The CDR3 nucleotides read TGTGCCAGCAGCTCGACAGAGACTAACTATGGCTACACCTTC. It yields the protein CASSSTETNYGYTF.

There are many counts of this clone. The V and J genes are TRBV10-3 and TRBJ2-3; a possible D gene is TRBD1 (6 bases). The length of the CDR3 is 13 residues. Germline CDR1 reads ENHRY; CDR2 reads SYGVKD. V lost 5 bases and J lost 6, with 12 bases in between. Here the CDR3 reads CAISFSGEDTQYF. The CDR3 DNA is TGTGCCATCAGTTTTTCAGGGGAGGATACGCAGTATTTT.